These T cell receptor beta chains were read from a single sample in a study of beta chain features in type 1 diabetes. The protocol was immunoSEQ multiplex PCR, while the TCRdb copy is restricted to in-frame clones and leaves out a portion. Of 600,000 to 750,000 clones listed, around 12% are singletons. Specimen: naive CD4+ T cells from blood. The source of these receptors is a man younger than 40 with type 1 diabetes. Both conserved end residues are part of each CDR3. Each record gives: D gene, J gene, clone size, V gene, CDR3 DNA, CDR3 protein. A D gene is named only where the DNA matches it firmly. Where a row states a size, it is once, few, many or the class of an expanded clone; other rows omit it.

>.|TRBJ2-7|few|TRBV28
TGTGCCAGCAGGGGGACCTACGAGCAGTACTTC
CASRGTYEQYF
>.|TRBJ2-1|.|TRBV6-1
TGTGCCAGCAGTGAAGTCGGAAGCTCCTACAATGAGCAGTTCTTC
CASSEVGSSYNEQFF
>.|TRBJ1-6|.|TRBV27
TGTGCCAGCAGTTTCGAGGCTTGGAATTCACCCCTCCACTTT
CASSFEAWNSPLHF
>.|TRBJ2-7|.|TRBV6-1
TGTGCCAGCAGTGAAGCATACGAGCAGTACTTC
CASSEAYEQYF
>.|TRBJ2-3|few|TRBV18
TGTGCCAGCTCACCACCGTTCTCGGGCCTGGATACGCAGTATTTT
CASSPPFSGLDTQYF
>.|TRBJ1-2|.|TRBV30
TGTGCCTGGAGTCGATTCCAGGGGAATAACTATGGCTACACCTTC
CAWSRFQGNNYGYTF
>.|TRBJ2-6|few|TRBV5-6
TGTGCCAGCAGCCTAAGACGGGCCAACGTCCTGACTTTC
CASSLRRANVLTF
>.|TRBJ1-5|few|TRBV7-6
TGTGCCAGCAGCCTAACCCAGGGGAGGGAGCCCCAGCATTTT
CASSLTQGREPQHF
>.|TRBJ1-1|few|TRBV4-1
TGCGCCAGCAGCCAACCCGGACCGAACACTGAAGCTTTCTTT
CASSQPGPNTEAFF
>.|TRBJ1-3|.|TRBV6-5
TGTGCCAGCAGCCCTGGTATCTCTGGAAACACCATATATTTT
CASSPGISGNTIYF
>.|TRBJ2-5|few|TRBV10-3
TGTGCCATCAGTGAAGCGACTGCCCTCCAAGAGACCCAGTACTTC
CAISEATALQETQYF
>.|TRBJ1-3|few|TRBV27
TGTGCCAGCGGAACCTCTGGAAACACCATATATTTT
CASGTSGNTIYF